Shown below are 14 T cell receptor beta chains from a single sample sequenced in a study of blood T cell repertoires in COVID-19. Sequenced by immunoSEQ multiplex PCR; TCRdb stores in-frame clones only, minus some. The data contain about 9,200 clones, roughly nine tenths of them seen just once; the ten biggest clones take up 9.4%. Sequenced: peripheral blood. The receptors stem from a man aged 55 to 70 with acute or convalescent COVID-19.

The chain combines TRBV13 with TRBJ2-7, with D maybe TRBD2 (6 bases). The CDR3 loop spans 15 amino acids. V lost 5 bases, J lost 5 bases, and 19 bases lay in between. Germline CDR1 and CDR2: PRHDT and FYEKMQ (reference sequence). This CDR3 reads CASSPGRGGVHEQYF. The CDR3 DNA is TGTGCCAGCAGCCCTGGGAGAGGAGGGGTCCACGAGCAGTACTTC.

This chain uses TRBV9 with TRBJ2-7; D call uncertain. Germline values: CDR1 SGDLS, CDR2 YYNGEE. The CDR3 runs 14 residues. The germline V and J ends were trimmed by 0 bases and 2 bases, with 9 bases remaining between them. Here the CDR3 DNA reads TGTGCCAGCAGCGTAGTTCCAGAAGCCTACGAGCAGTACTTC. The encoded protein is CASSVVPEAYEQYF. Filled out from reference TRBV9 and TRBJ2-7, the complete variable domain reads DSGVTQTPKHLITATGQRVTLRCSPRSGDLSVYWYQQSLDQGLQFLIQYYNGEERAKGNILERFSAQQFPDLHSELNLSSLELGDSALYFCASSVVPEAYEQYFGPGTRLTVT.

CDR3 coding DNA: TGTGCCAGCACCACGCCTATGGGGGCGAGTAGGACTGAAGCTTTCTTT. It encodes CASTTPMGASRTEAFF. The rearrangement joins TRBV21-1 to TRBJ1-1; the table calls TRBD1, which could not be checked here. TRBV21-1 is a listed pseudogene. The CDR3 is made up of 16 amino acids.

The chain joins TRBV5-1 to TRBJ1-3; the D gene is possibly TRBD1 (6 bases). V lost 5 bases and J lost 3, with 15 bases in between. Germline loops: CDR1 SGHRS, CDR2 YFSETQ. CDR3 size: 15 residues. As DNA, the CDR3 is TGCGCCAGCAGTTTCGACAGGAGACTTGGAAACACCATATATTTT. Its protein product is CASSFDRRLGNTIYF.

The rearrangement uses TRBV19 and TRBJ1-1; 7 nucleotides agree with TRBD1. V gave up 6 bases and J gave up 3 bases; unmatched junction bases: 13. Looked up from germline, CDR1 is LNHDA and CDR2 is SQIVND (reference sequence). The CDR3 length is 16 residues. CDR3 sequence (DNA): TGTGCCAGTAGAACCGGGACAGCCCCTAGTTACACTGAAGCTTTCTTT. This codes for CASRTGTAPSYTEAFF.

The chain has TRBV7-6 and TRBJ1-1, with D possibly matching TRBD1 (6 bases). V lost 5 bases and J 1 base, leaving 23 bases between the germline ends. The CDR3 extends over 18 amino acids. Germline-derived CDR1 and CDR2 are SGHVS and FNYEAQ. This CDR3 reads CASSQVSGVFISNTEAFF. In nucleotides, the CDR3 is TGTGCCAGCAGCCAGGTCTCAGGGGTCTTTATTTCGAACACTGAAGCTTTCTTT.

The chain recombines TRBV19 with TRBJ2-5, with 9 bases matching TRBD1. With 1 base clipped from V and 4 bases from J, the junction kept 10 bases outside the gene matches. Germline assignment: CDR1 LNHDA and CDR2 SQIVND (reference sequence). The CDR3 totals 17 residues. CDR3 in DNA: TGTGCCAGTAGTATAGGGGCTCGGACAGGGGCGCGAGAGACCCAGTACTTC. It specifies CASSIGARTGARETQYF.

This chain uses TRBV28 with TRBJ1-2; D may be TRBD1 (6 bases). V was trimmed by 5 bases and J by 0 bases, leaving 13 bases between them. The length of the CDR3 is 15 residues. Germline V CDR1 and CDR2: MDHEN, SYDVKM. CDR3 in DNA: TGTGCCAGCAGTCAGGGGTCGGTTTCTAACTATGGCTACACCTTC. As protein: CASSQGSVSNYGYTF.

The rearrangement joins TRBV14 to TRBJ2-3; the match to TRBD2 covers 7 bases. CDR3 length equals 17 residues. V dropped 3 bases and J dropped 2; count of bases not matched to a gene: 11. Germline V gene lookup returns CDR1 SGHDN and CDR2 FVKESK. This chain's CDR3 is CASSHRHGGSFTDTQYF. The CDR3 nucleotides read TGTGCCAGCAGCCATCGACACGGGGGGTCTTTCACAGATACGCAGTATTTT.

There are a few counts of this clone. V gene TRBV18 combines with J gene TRBJ1-2; 8 bases match TRBD1. V lost 5 bases and J lost 4; bases outside the gene matches: 6. Germline values: CDR1 KGHSH, CDR2 LQKENI. The CDR3 extends over 14 amino acids. In DNA form, the CDR3 reads TGTGCCAGCTCAAGACAGGGGACGGGCTATGGCTACACCTTC. This translates into CASSRQGTGYGYTF. The full variable domain, rest sourced from reference TRBV18 and TRBJ1-2, is NAGVMQNPRHLVRRRGQEARLRCSPMKGHSHVYWYRQLPEEGLKFMVYLQKENIIDESGMPKERFSAEFPKEGPSILRIQQVVRGDSAAYFCASSRQGTGYGYTFGSGTRLTVV.

V usage is TRBV7-9 and J usage is TRBJ2-5; TRBD2 is a possible D gene (6 bases). The CDR3 loop spans 14 amino acids. The V end lost 5 bases, the J end lost 4 bases, and 14 bases lay between the germline ends. Per germline, CDR1 SEHNR and CDR2 FQNEAQ (reference sequence). The CDR3 region has the DNA TGTGCCAGCAGCGACCCGGGGGACGGAGAGACCCAGTACTTC. Amino acid sequence: CASSDPGDGETQYF.

This clone appeared once. The V gene is TRBV5-6, the J gene TRBJ2-1, with 10 bases lining up with TRBD1. The CDR3 has 15 residues. Germline V lookup: CDR1 SGHDT, CDR2 YYEEEE. V lost 4 bases, J lost 6 bases, and 7 bases stayed unmatched. CDR3 DNA sequence: TGTGCCAGCAGCGCACCGGGACAGGGGATCAATGAGCAGTTCTTC. Residues: CASSAPGQGINEQFF.

This clone was recorded only once. The chain joins TRBV4-1 to TRBJ2-7; 7 positions match TRBD1. In germline, CDR1 is MGHRA, CDR2 YSYEKL. The V gene end was trimmed by 3 bases and the J gene end by 3 bases; junction bases not matched to a gene: 8. This CDR3 has 15 residues. CDR3 in amino acids: CASSQRQGASYEQYF. The CDR3, as DNA: TGCGCCAGCAGCCAGAGACAGGGCGCAAGCTACGAGCAGTACTTC.

CDR3 residues: CASSTHRGGQPQHF. DNA of the CDR3: TGTGCCAGCAGTACCCACAGGGGCGGCCAGCCCCAGCATTTT. V gene TRBV2 combines with J gene TRBJ1-5, with TRBD1 identical over 7 bases. CDR3 length: 14 amino acids. V lost 5 bases and J lost 7; bases outside the gene matches: 8. Germline CDR1 reads SNHLY; CDR2 reads FYNNEI.